Below, 24 T cell receptor beta chains from the same sample are listed, as sequenced in a study of beta chain features in type 1 diabetes. General study results and limits: In all four CD4+ subsets, TCRB CDR3 length was significantly, moderately reduced in type 1 diabetes.

Their antigens are not known. Expressed TCRB transcripts were sequenced, since all the RNA that had been isolated was reverse transcribed. Assay used: immunoSEQ multiplex PCR; TCRdb lists only in-frame clones, some missing. The table has roughly 250,000 clones, roughly 20% seen once. The sequencing input was naive CD4+ T cells from blood. The source is a woman in her forties with type 1 diabetes.

J is TRBJ2-2 and V is TRBV5-1; TRBD1 matches at 8 bases. Trimming cost V 3 bases and J 5 bases; bases outside gene matches: 6. CDR1 is SGHRS, CDR2 YFSETQ, per germline. The CDR3 loop spans 15 amino acids. The chain's CDR3 is CASSWGTGETGELFF. The CDR3, as DNA: TGCGCCAGCAGCTGGGGGACAGGCGAGACCGGGGAGCTGTTTTTT.

The rearrangement joins TRBV30 to TRBJ1-2, with unresolved D. Germline assignment: CDR1 GTSNPN and CDR2 SVGIG (reference sequence). The CDR3 runs 15 residues. Trimming left V 2 bases short and J 5 bases short, with 18 bases between. In DNA form, the CDR3 reads TGTGCCTGGAGTAGGGAAGGGAGCCAGTTTTATGGCTACACCTTC. Residues: CAWSREGSQFYGYTF. Based on the CDR3 plus reference TRBV30 and TRBJ1-2, the full variable domain is SQTIHQWPATLVQPVGSPLSLECTVEGTSNPNLYWYRQAAGRGLQLLFYSVGIGQISSEVPQNLSASRPQDRQFILSSKKLLLSDSGFYLCAWSREGSQFYGYTFGSGTRLTVV.

A few counts support this clone. The same CDR3 arises from other DNA sequences in this sample as well. The V call is TRBV11-3, the J call TRBJ2-5; possible D gene TRBD2, 6 bases. Germline lookup yields CDR1 SGHNT and CDR2 YENEEA. Trimming shortened V by 4 bases and J by 1 base, and 7 bases separated the two germline ends. CDR3 length: 13 residues. Here the CDR3 reads CASSSGSQETQYF. The CDR3 nucleotides read TGTGCCAGCAGCTCCGGGAGCCAAGAGACCCAGTACTTC.

V gene TRBV29-1 combines with J gene TRBJ1-5; no definite D call. V was shortened by 4 bases and J by 3 bases, with 10 bases between the two germline ends. Germline V gene data show CDR1 as SQVTM and CDR2 as ANQGSEA. There are 13 residues in the CDR3. The CDR3 DNA reads as TGCAGCGTTGGTGTGCAGGACAATCAGCCCCAGCATTTT. This translates into CSVGVQDNQPQHF.

The chain couples TRBV30 to TRBJ1-2; no firm D call. The ends were cut back, 5 bases at V and 4 bases at J, with 8 bases in the middle. This CDR3 region has 11 residues. Per germline, CDR1 GTSNPN and CDR2 SVGIG (reference sequence). In DNA, the CDR3 is TGTGCCTGGGGCATTACCTATGGCTACACCTTC. This gives the protein CAWGITYGYTF. Drawing the rest from reference TRBV30 and TRBJ1-2, the complete variable domain is SQTIHQWPATLVQPVGSPLSLECTVEGTSNPNLYWYRQAAGRGLQLLFYSVGIGQISSEVPQNLSASRPQDRQFILSSKKLLLSDSGFYLCAWGITYGYTFGSGTRLTVV.

This clone has just a few counts. The V and J genes are TRBV7-2 and TRBJ1-4; tentatively, D is TRBD1 (6 bases). Trimming took off 1 base at V and 3 bases at J, with 9 bases between the two ends. Germline assignment: CDR1 SGHTA and CDR2 FQGNSA. The CDR3 runs 15 residues. The CDR3 sequence is CASSLDRAANEKLFF. In DNA form, the CDR3 reads TGTGCCAGCAGCTTAGACAGGGCGGCTAATGAAAAACTGTTTTTT.

V gene TRBV6-1 combines with J gene TRBJ2-5, with D possibly being TRBD2 (5 bases). The CDR3 extends over 13 amino acids. Germline V gene lookup returns CDR1 MNHNS and CDR2 SASEGT. V lost 4 bases and J 10 bases, leaving 16 bases between the germline ends. The CDR3 region has the DNA TGTGCCAGCAGTGCGGGCCCCACCGGGGACCAGTACTTC. This encodes CASSAGPTGDQYF.

V and J are TRBV5-4 and TRBJ1-6, with 8 bases aligning to TRBD1. J was trimmed by 7 bases and V by 3 bases; bases with no gene match: 6. This CDR3 contains 15 residues. The germline CDR1 and CDR2 sequences are SGHNT and YYREEE (reference sequence). The CDR3 DNA sequence: TGTGCCAGCAGCTCGGAGACAGGGGAAAATTCACCCCTCCACTTT. This sequence encodes CASSSETGENSPLHF.

This clone was seen a handful of times. The rearrangement joins TRBV7-9 to TRBJ1-6; D ambiguous. The V gene's germline CDR1 is SEHNR and CDR2 FQNEAQ (reference sequence). The germline V and J ends were trimmed by 4 bases and 5 bases, with 3 bases remaining between them. This CDR3 is built from 12 residues. CDR3 DNA: TGTGCCAGCAGCTCAGATAATTCACCCCTCCACTTT. Amino acid sequence: CASSSDNSPLHF.

The rearrangement links TRBV9 to TRBJ2-2; 10 nucleotides match TRBD1. Germline V CDR1 and CDR2: SGDLS, YYNGEE. CDR3 size: 13 residues. J lost 7 bases, V lost 8 bases, and 5 bases had no gene match. Here the CDR3 reads CASRQGANGELFF. The CDR3 DNA sequence: TGTGCCAGTAGACAGGGGGCTAACGGGGAGCTGTTTTTT.

This clone was seen a few times. V is TRBV5-1 and J is TRBJ2-1; 10 nucleotides line up with TRBD2. CDR1 SGHRS and CDR2 YFSETQ come from the germline V gene. V lost 4 bases, J lost 6 bases, and 4 bases stayed unmatched. This CDR3 region has 14 residues. DNA of the CDR3: TGCGCCAGCAGCGAACTAGCGGGGTTCAATGAGCAGTTCTTC. It codes for CASSELAGFNEQFF.

The gene calls are TRBV29-1 and TRBJ2-1; 11 nucleotides match TRBD2. Germline-derived CDR1 and CDR2 are SQVTM and ANQGSEA. CDR3 size: 17 residues. The trim removed 3 bases at V and 7 bases at J, leaving 14 bases unmatched. CDR3 DNA: TGCAGCGTTGAGGTTATAGCGGGAGGGCCTGGGGGAAATGAGCAGTTCTTC. Its translation is CSVEVIAGGPGGNEQFF.

This sequence joins TRBV7-9 and TRBJ2-7; a possible D gene is TRBD1 (5 bases). Germline lookup yields CDR1 SEHNR and CDR2 FQNEAQ (reference sequence). V lost 1 base and J lost 5, with 12 bases in between. The CDR3 runs 14 residues. The CDR3 DNA follows: TGTGCCAGCAGCTTAGAGGTCAGGGTCCACGAGCAGTACTTC. Translating gives CASSLEVRVHEQYF. The variable domain in full, completed from reference TRBV7-9 and TRBJ2-7, reads DTGVSQNPRHKITKRGQNVTFRCDPISEHNRLYWYRQTLGQGPEFLTYFQNEAQLEKSRLLSDRFSAERPKGSFSTLEIQRTEQGDSAMYLCASSLEVRVHEQYFGPGTRLTVT.

This clone showed up just a few times. The V gene is TRBV7-3, the J gene TRBJ1-1; 10 positions agree with TRBD1. The V and J ends lost 1 base and 7 bases, in that order; junction bases with no gene match: 12. Germline V lookup: CDR1 SGHTA, CDR2 FQGTGA. The CDR3 has 17 amino acids. The CDR3: CASSLRGDRGPGGEAFF. CDR3 bases: TGTGCCAGCAGCTTAAGAGGGGACAGGGGACCTGGTGGTGAAGCTTTCTTT.

V is TRBV14 and J is TRBJ1-1, with a tentative D call TRBD1 (6 bases). From germline, CDR1 is SGHDN and CDR2 FVKESK. V lost 4 bases to trimming and J lost 5 bases, with 17 bases between them. The CDR3 is 15 amino acids. The CDR3 DNA follows: TGTGCCAGCAGCCCCCTATCAGGGGTTTGGACTGAAGCTTTCTTT. Translation: CASSPLSGVWTEAFF.

A note on this clone: Other DNA sequences in this specimen translate into the identical CDR3. The rearrangement links TRBV5-6 to TRBJ2-7; D is uncertain. The germline CDR1 and CDR2 sequences are SGHDT and YYEEEE. The CDR3 has 11 residues. Trimming took 3 bases from V and 3 from J, leaving 4 bases between them. CDR3 sequence (DNA): TGTGCCAGCAGCTCGAGCTACGAGCAGTACTTC. Its protein product is CASSSSYEQYF.

This chain links TRBV6-6 with TRBJ2-7; D ambiguous. Per the germline V gene, CDR1 is MNHNY and CDR2 is SVGAGI (reference sequence). Trimming stripped 6 bases from V and 3 bases from J, with 12 bases between. The CDR3 runs 13 residues. CDR3 sequence (DNA): TGTGCCAGCAGATACGACTCGGTCTACGAGCAGTACTTC. The encoded protein is CASRYDSVYEQYF.

The chain employs TRBV30 and TRBJ2-1; 12 nucleotides align to TRBD2. With 2 bases clipped from V and 0 bases from J, the junction kept 8 bases outside the gene matches. Germline CDR1 GTSNPN, CDR2 SVGIG (reference sequence). CDR3 length: 18 residues. CDR3 protein: CAWSSSGRASSSYNEQFF. Written as DNA, the CDR3 is TGTGCCTGGAGTTCTAGCGGGAGGGCCTCCAGCTCCTACAATGAGCAGTTCTTC. Looking up the rest from reference TRBV30 and TRBJ2-1 gives the full variable domain: SQTIHQWPATLVQPVGSPLSLECTVEGTSNPNLYWYRQAAGRGLQLLFYSVGIGQISSEVPQNLSASRPQDRQFILSSKKLLLSDSGFYLCAWSSSGRASSSYNEQFFGPGTRLTVL.

V is TRBV19 and J is TRBJ2-1; 7 bases fit TRBD1. J lost 9 bases, V lost 5 bases, and 10 bases had no gene match. Germline CDR1 reads LNHDA; CDR2 reads SQIVND (reference sequence). The CDR3 has 14 amino acids. The CDR3 DNA reads TGTGCCAGTAGTGTTGGACAGGCCCCTGGTGAGCAGTTCTTC. Amino acid sequence: CASSVGQAPGEQFF.

The chain couples TRBV4-1 to TRBJ1-2; D may be TRBD1 (6 bases). With 0 bases removed from V and 0 bases from J, the gap between germline ends came to 14 bases. There are 17 residues in the CDR3. Germline V CDR1 and CDR2: MGHRA, YSYEKL. The CDR3 protein is CASSQEGYRESNYGYTF. The CDR3 nucleotides read TGCGCCAGCAGCCAAGAAGGGTACAGGGAATCTAACTATGGCTACACCTTC.

This clone came up a few times. Other DNA sequences in this specimen translate into the identical CDR3. The rearrangement links TRBV11-2 to TRBJ1-1; D not resolved. The CDR3 loop spans 13 amino acids. The V gene lost 3 bases and the J gene lost 1 base, with 6 bases spanning the gap. CDR1 and CDR2 from the germline V gene are SGHAT and FQNNGV. CDR3 sequence (DNA): TGTGCCAGCAGCTTTAACAGGAACACTGAAGCTTTCTTT. It is translated as CASSFNRNTEAFF.

The chain links TRBV9 to TRBJ2-1; 9 bases are a match to TRBD2. From germline, CDR1 is SGDLS and CDR2 YYNGEE. J was trimmed by 7 bases and V by 0 bases; bases with no gene match: 11. CDR3 length: 17 residues. The CDR3, as DNA: TGTGCCAGCAGCGTAGGCGTGGTAGCGGGAGTGTATAATGAGCAGTTCTTC. Amino acid sequence: CASSVGVVAGVYNEQFF. The full variable domain, in which reference TRBV9 and TRBJ2-1 provide the parts outside the CDR3, is DSGVTQTPKHLITATGQRVTLRCSPRSGDLSVYWYQQSLDQGLQFLIQYYNGEERAKGNILERFSAQQFPDLHSELNLSSLELGDSALYFCASSVGVVAGVYNEQFFGPGTRLTVL.

In this sample, this clone turned up a few times. V is TRBV7-9 and J is TRBJ1-1; maybe TRBD1 (6 bases). V lost 3 bases to trimming and J lost 6 bases, with 14 bases between them. This CDR3 has 14 residues. Germline V CDR1 and CDR2: SEHNR, FQNEAQ (reference sequence). The DNA for the CDR3 is TGTGCCAGCAGCTTCCGGGACAATAGGGCTGAAGCTTTCTTT. This sequence encodes CASSFRDNRAEAFF.

In this sample, this clone turned up a few times. Other DNA sequences from this sample encode an identical CDR3 as well. V and J are TRBV13 and TRBJ2-7, with 8 positions matching TRBD1. Germline V gene lookup returns CDR1 PRHDT and CDR2 FYEKMQ (reference sequence). The junction had 4 bases not matched to a gene; V was cut back by 0 bases and J by 3 bases. The CDR3 contains 15 residues. In nucleotides, the CDR3 is TGTGCCAGCAGCTTAGGCGGACAGGGTTTCTACGAGCAGTACTTC. This codes for CASSLGGQGFYEQYF.